Measured by frequency, the clone carrying this T cell receptor (beta chain) is medium-sized (0.01 to 0.1%). This sample is part of a study of T cell clusters in autoimmune cytopenias. Study background: The median distinct TRB clonotype count was roughly 2,400 per sample, from a median 51,575 reads.

Each sample's input was 250 to 300 ng genomic DNA, about 38,000 genome equivalents. The CDR3 runs 20 residues. In germline, CDR1 is MNHNY, CDR2 SVGAGI (reference sequence). Multiplex touch-down PCR amplified TRB using TRB-A and TRB-B pools in one tube. From the multiplex PCR reads, TCRdb lists one entry per CDR3 protein and no DNA. The sample shows 1,100 to 1,500 distinct CDR3 sequences, and around 60% sits with its ten largest clones. A further study also used this sample, focusing on T cell repertoires in aging, cancer and after chemotherapy. This second study says: Paired samples before and after chemotherapy came from chronic lymphocytic leukemia patients on fludarabine- or bendamustine-based regimens. Approximately 9.6 million TCR reads were in the whole dataset.

This TCR was sampled from a human donor with chronic lymphocytic leukemia. The chain is built from TRBV6-6 and TRBJ1-4. What was sequenced was peripheral blood. The CDR3 region is CASSYSPGPTSSVVNEKLFF.